These T cell receptor beta chains were read from a single sample in a study of blood T cell repertoires in COVID-19. Assay used: immunoSEQ multiplex PCR; TCRdb lists only in-frame clones, some missing. The sample consists of some 260,000 clones, about 88% of them appearing once. What was sequenced was peripheral blood. The receptors originated from a woman aged 40-49 years who had recovered from COVID-19. The CDR3 runs from the conserved cysteine through the conserved F or W. The D gene is left open where the match is weak. A clone size is listed for some rows: how often the clone was seen (once, few, many), or a class if it is expanded.

-,TRBJ2-1,TRBV29-1,TRBD1,CSVDGTGEPAQFF,TGCAGCGTCGACGGGACAGGTGAACCTGCGCAGTTCTTC
-,TRBJ2-1,TRBV2,TRBD2,CASSQSGGHPYNEQFF,TGTGCCAGCAGCCAAAGCGGGGGGCACCCCTACAATGAGCAGTTCTTC
-,TRBJ1-2,TRBV3-1/TRBV3-2,-,CASSPRYPNYGYTF,TGTGCCAGCAGCCCCAGATATCCTAACTATGGCTACACCTTC
-,TRBJ1-1,TRBV11-3,-,CASSLNQGWMNTEAFF,TGTGCCAGCAGCTTAAATCAGGGGTGGATGAACACTGAAGCTTTCTTT
-,TRBJ2-1,TRBV29-1,TRBD2,CSVAVAGEQFF,TGCAGCGTTGCGGTAGCGGGGGAGCAGTTCTTC
-,TRBJ1-2,TRBV18,TRBD1,CASSPGDRPYGYTF,TGTGCCAGCTCACCGGGGGACAGGCCCTATGGCTACACCTTC
-,TRBJ2-2,TRBV2,TRBD1,CASSSGQGVSTGELFF,TGTGCCAGCAGTTCCGGACAGGGGGTTAGCACCGGGGAGCTGTTTTTT
-,TRBJ2-2,TRBV5-1,TRBD2,CASSWGGLSAGELFF,TGCGCCAGCAGCTGGGGGGGACTATCGGCCGGGGAGCTGTTTTTT
-,TRBJ1-6,TRBV3-1/TRBV3-2,TRBD1,CASSKTGGYSPLHF,TGTGCCAGCAGCAAGACAGGGGGTTATTCACCCCTCCACTTT
once,TRBJ1-2,TRBV6-4,TRBD1,CASSEAGGYGYTF,TGTGCCAGCAGTGAGGCAGGGGGATATGGCTACACCTTC
-,TRBJ1-1,TRBV29-1,-,CSVVPRANTEAFF,TGCAGCGTTGTACCGCGGGCGAACACTGAAGCTTTCTTT
-,TRBJ2-7,TRBV19,TRBD1,CASSIAGTGNTYEQYF,TGTGCCAGTAGTATTGCCGGGACAGGGAACACCTACGAGCAGTACTTC
few,TRBJ2-3,TRBV7-9,TRBD1,CASSLAERQGALDTQYF,TGTGCCAGCAGCTTAGCTGAGCGGCAGGGGGCATTAGATACGCAGTATTTT
-,TRBJ2-1,TRBV27,-,CASSFGGNEQFF,TGTGCCAGCAGTTTTGGGGGGAATGAGCAGTTCTTC
-,TRBJ1-6,TRBV2,-,CASSEEWPYNSPLHF,TGTGCCAGCAGTGAAGAGTGGCCCTATAATTCACCCCTCCACTTT
once,TRBJ2-7,TRBV9,TRBD2,CASSVGSGGLYEQYF,TGTGCCAGCAGCGTAGGTAGCGGGGGGTTGTACGAGCAGTACTTC
-,TRBJ2-7,TRBV7-2,TRBD2,CASSLDVAGDEQYF,TGTGCCAGCAGCTTAGATGTAGCGGGGGACGAGCAGTACTTC
-,TRBJ2-2,TRBV19,-,CASSVQGTGELFF,TGTGCCAGTAGTGTGCAGGGCACCGGGGAGCTGTTTTTT
few,TRBJ2-5,TRBV19,-,CASSIGDRKQETQYF,TGTGCCAGTAGTATAGGTGACAGAAAACAAGAGACCCAGTACTTC
-,TRBJ2-3,TRBV3-1/TRBV3-2,TRBD2,CASSRLAGGYSRDTQYF,TGTGCCAGCAGCCGGCTAGCGGGAGGGTATTCGAGAGATACGCAGTATTTT
-,TRBJ2-4,TRBV6-2/TRBV6-3,TRBD2,CASSYPPSGLAKNIQYF,TGTGCCAGCAGTTACCCGCCTAGCGGGTTAGCCAAAAACATTCAGTACTTC
-,TRBJ2-7,TRBV30,-,CAWSTGQRPSYEQYF,TGTGCCTGGAGTACCGGACAGCGGCCCTCCTACGAGCAGTACTTC
-,TRBJ2-7,TRBV6-6,TRBD2,CASSSLFSGEGEQYF,TGTGCCAGCAGTTCCCTGTTTAGCGGGGAAGGCGAGCAGTACTTC
-,TRBJ2-5,TRBV4-3,TRBD2,CASSQDWGLAGTSQETQYF,TGCGCCAGCAGCCAAGATTGGGGACTAGCGGGGACTAGCCAAGAGACCCAGTACTTC
-,TRBJ2-7,TRBV7-2,TRBD2,CASIKPGLAGGMVDEQYF,TGTGCCAGCATCAAACCGGGACTAGCGGGAGGGATGGTGGACGAGCAGTACTTC
-,TRBJ2-2,TRBV27,TRBD1,CASSQWDRLELFF,TGTGCCAGCAGTCAATGGGACAGGCTTGAGCTGTTTTTT
-,TRBJ1-5,TRBV23-1,-,CASSSQPDINQPQHF,TGCGCCAGCAGCTCTCAGCCGGACATCAATCAGCCCCAGCATTTT
once,TRBJ2-2,TRBV6-1,TRBD1,CASSVRQGAGAGELFF,TGTGCCAGCAGTGTTCGACAGGGGGCGGGCGCCGGGGAGCTGTTTTTT
-,TRBJ1-4,TRBV7-2,TRBD1,CASSLAGGQRNEKLFF,TGTGCCAGCAGCTTAGCGGGGGGACAGCGTAATGAAAAACTGTTTTTT
-,TRBJ2-2,TRBV6-6,-,CASKSGEAGELFF,TGTGCCAGCAAATCCGGGGAAGCCGGGGAGCTGTTTTTT